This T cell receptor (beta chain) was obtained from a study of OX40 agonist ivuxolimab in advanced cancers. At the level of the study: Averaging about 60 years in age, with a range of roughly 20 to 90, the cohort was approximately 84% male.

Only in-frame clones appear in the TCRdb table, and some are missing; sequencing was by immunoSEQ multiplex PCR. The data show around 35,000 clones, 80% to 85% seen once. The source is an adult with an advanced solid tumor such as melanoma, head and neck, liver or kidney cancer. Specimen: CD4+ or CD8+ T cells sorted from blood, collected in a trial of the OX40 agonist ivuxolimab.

CDR3 loop: CASSQELKLGSGNTIYF. The CDR3 bases are TGCGCCAGCAGCCAAGAACTGAAACTGGGCTCTGGAAACACCATATATTTT. The V and J genes are TRBV4-1 and TRBJ1-3; D not resolved. This CDR3 is built from 17 residues. Trimming shortened V by 0 bases and J by 0 bases, and 12 bases separated the two germline ends. Germline V CDR1 and CDR2: MGHRA, YSYEKL.